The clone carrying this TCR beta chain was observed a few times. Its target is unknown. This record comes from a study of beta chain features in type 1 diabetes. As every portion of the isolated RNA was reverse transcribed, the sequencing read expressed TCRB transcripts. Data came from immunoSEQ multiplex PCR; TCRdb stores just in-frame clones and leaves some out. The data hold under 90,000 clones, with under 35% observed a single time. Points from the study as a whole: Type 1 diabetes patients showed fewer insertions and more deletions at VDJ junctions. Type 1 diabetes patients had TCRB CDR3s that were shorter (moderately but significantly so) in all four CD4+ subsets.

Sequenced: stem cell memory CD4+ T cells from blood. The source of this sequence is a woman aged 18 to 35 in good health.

CDR3 in amino acids: CASSLSRGLAGGSSTDTQYF. The DNA for the CDR3 is TGTGCCAGCAGCCTTTCCCGCGGACTAGCGGGGGGGTCTAGCACAGATACGCAGTATTTT. The chain couples TRBV4-2 to TRBJ2-3; 15 bases are shared with TRBD2. The CDR3 length is 20 residues. Trimming cost V 4 bases and J 0 bases; bases outside gene matches: 11. From germline, CDR1 is LGHNA and CDR2 YNFKEQ.